These 20 T cell receptor beta chains originate from one sample sequenced in a study of blood T cells in healthy people across ages. Primers used in a second PCR of roughly 6 to 12 cycles were a sample-barcoded 5' primer and a J-beta primer mix. TCRdb redid the calling of the 5' RACE reads with MiXCR, one entry per CDR3 protein. The sample comprises about 840,000 distinct CDR3 sequences, 25% to 30% of which are singletons, and approximately 10% rests with the top ten. These data were also reused for a study on T cells of mothers and their children.

Source material: blood. These TCRs come from a woman aged 35 to 49 in good health.

The chain recombines TRBV7-2 with TRBJ1-2, with D maybe TRBD1 (6 bases). The CDR3 is 17 residues long. The germline CDR1 and CDR2 sequences are SGHTA and FQGNSA. V was shortened by 0 bases and J by 0 bases, with 14 bases between the two germline ends. For the CDR3, the DNA is TGTGCCAGCAGCTTAGCATCTGGACAGAGCTCTAACTATGGCTACACCTTC. Translating it yields CASSLASGQSSNYGYTF.

This clonotype was seen a handful of times. The chain is built from TRBV6-4 and TRBJ1-4; D not resolved. Germline-derived CDR1 and CDR2 are MRHNA and SNTAGT. V was pared by 8 bases and J by 2 bases, with 15 bases between. The CDR3 loop spans 15 amino acids. CDR3 sequence (DNA): TGTGCCAGCTTGGTCCGGACGGATACTAATGAAAAACTGTTTTTT. Translation gives CASLVRTDTNEKLFF.

The chain links TRBV12-3 or TRBV12-4 to TRBJ1-1; the match to TRBD1 covers 8 bases. This CDR3 is 19 amino acids long. The J segment lost 0 bases and the V segment lost 4 bases, leaving 16 bases of the junction unmatched. Here the CDR3 reads CASSSRQGFSNWLNTEAFF. In nucleotides, the CDR3 is TGTGCCAGCAGTTCGAGACAGGGGTTTTCGAATTGGCTGAACACTGAAGCTTTCTTT.

This clonotype was found many times. The chain employs TRBV12-3 or TRBV12-4 and TRBJ1-2; 9 nucleotides line up with TRBD1. The J segment lost 4 bases and the V segment lost 4 bases, leaving 7 bases of the junction unmatched. This CDR3 region has 15 residues. The CDR3 loop reads CASSSGTGSFYGYTF. The CDR3 nucleotides read TGTGCCAGCAGTTCGGGGACAGGGAGCTTCTATGGCTACACCTTC.

Only a few counts were recorded for this clonotype. The chain has TRBV7-2 and TRBJ2-5; 7 bases agree with TRBD1. The germline V gene has CDR1 SGHTA and CDR2 FQGNSA. The CDR3 extends over 14 amino acids. V shed 5 bases and J 1 base; nucleotides not matched to a gene: 4. As DNA, the CDR3 is TGTGCCAGCAGCAAGGGACAGTCCCAAGAGACCCAGTACTTC. It encodes CASSKGQSQETQYF.

The rearrangement joins TRBV12-3 or TRBV12-4 to TRBJ2-5, with D unresolved. The CDR3 extends over 13 amino acids. The V end was cut by 2 bases, the J end by 5 bases, with 9 bases between. The CDR3 loop is CASSLFSWETQYF. The CDR3 DNA sequence: TGTGCCAGCAGTTTATTTAGCTGGGAGACCCAGTACTTC.

As for this clonotype: This may be a read error, as it is one base from a much larger clone. V and J are TRBV7-2 and TRBJ1-6, with D possibly TRBD1 on 6 matching bases. Germline CDR1 and CDR2: SGHTA and FQGNSA. The CDR3 has 15 residues. The CDR3: CASSPFWTDNTPLHF. The CDR3 nucleotides are TGTGCCAGCAGCCCGTTCTGGACAGATAATACACCCCTCCACTTT.

This rearrangement joins TRBV9 to TRBJ1-1; D gene ambiguous. This CDR3 has 14 residues. Trimming left V 6 bases short and J 0 bases short, with 12 bases between. The germline V gene encodes CDR1 SGDLS and CDR2 YYNGEE. The CDR3 loop is CASNASGMNTEAFF. The CDR3 DNA reads TGTGCCAGCAACGCGTCTGGGATGAACACTGAAGCTTTCTTT.

There are many counts of this clonotype. V usage is TRBV2 and J usage is TRBJ2-5; D call uncertain. The CDR3 spans 16 residues. Germline loops: CDR1 SNHLY, CDR2 FYNNEI. Trimming took off 1 base at V and 2 bases at J, with 14 bases between the two ends. The CDR3 protein is CASSEGHLLGQETQYF. The CDR3 DNA follows: TGTGCCAGCAGTGAAGGCCATCTATTGGGGCAAGAGACCCAGTACTTC. Complete variable domain (other parts from reference TRBV2 and TRBJ2-5): EPEVTQTPSHQVTQMGQEVILRCVPISNHLYFYWYRQILGQKVEFLVSFYNNEISEKSEIFDDQFSVERPDGSNFTLKIRSTKLEDSAMYFCASSEGHLLGQETQYFGPGTRLLVL.

This clonotype was detected a few times. This rearrangement joins TRBV7-8 to TRBJ1-1; 11 nucleotides line up with TRBD1. Trimming took 2 bases from V and 6 from J; bases not matched to a gene: 5. The germline CDR1 and CDR2 sequences are SGHVS and FQNEAQ. The CDR3 contains 15 residues. DNA of the CDR3: TGTGCCAGCAGCTTATTTAGGACAGGGGGCCCTGAAGCTTTCTTT. Protein sequence: CASSLFRTGGPEAFF.

This chain joins TRBV18 and TRBJ2-3; possibly TRBD1 for D (5 bases). V shed 4 bases and J shed 3 bases, with 11 bases lying between them. This CDR3 comprises 14 residues. Germline V CDR1 and CDR2: KGHSH, LQKENI. The CDR3 nucleotides are TGTGCCAGCTCACGTGAGCAGGGAACAGATACGCAGTATTTT. Encoded protein: CASSREQGTDTQYF.

Here the CDR3 DNA reads TGTGCCAGCAGCCAGAACAGGGGGCAGAGCAATCAGCCCCAGCATTTT. Amino acids: CASSQNRGQSNQPQHF. The rearrangement joins TRBV12-3 or TRBV12-4 to TRBJ1-5; 9 nucleotides agree with TRBD1. The CDR3 is 16 amino acids. Unmatched junction bases numbered 7, after V lost 6 bases and J lost 1 base.

This clonotype appeared a few times. V is TRBV14 and J is TRBJ2-5, with 9 bases that match TRBD2. Germline V gene data show CDR1 as SGHDN and CDR2 as FVKESK. The CDR3 loop spans 15 amino acids. V was pared by 5 bases and J by 4 bases, with 8 bases of the junction left unmatched. CDR3 nucleotide sequence: TGTGCCAGCAGCTACCTCGGCGGGGGGGCAGAGACCCAGTACTTC. It codes for CASSYLGGGAETQYF.

The rearrangement joins TRBV2 to TRBJ1-2; perhaps TRBD1 as D (5 bases). Germline-derived CDR1 and CDR2 are SNHLY and FYNNEI. Trimming cost V 2 bases and J 2 bases, with 12 bases left between them. The CDR3 has 15 residues. In DNA form, the CDR3 reads TGTGCCAGCAGTGAATCCTTCGAGGGGAACTATGGCTACACCTTC. This translates into CASSESFEGNYGYTF.

On this clonotype itself: A read error may account for a junction end that differs from germline. This rearrangement joins TRBV6-5 to TRBJ1-2; 7 nucleotides line up with TRBD1. The CDR3 is made up of 12 amino acids. Germline V gives CDR1 MNHEY, CDR2 SVGAGI. The CDR3 nucleotides are TGTACCAGCAGTTGGACAGGAACTGGCTACACCTTC. It is translated as CTSSWTGTGYTF.

J is TRBJ1-5 and V is TRBV28, with TRBD1 as a possible D gene (6 bases). CDR1 is MDHEN, CDR2 SYDVKM, per germline. CDR3 length: 16 residues. V gave up 3 bases and J gave up 5 bases, with 17 bases separating them. CDR3: CASSFLFRGGDQPQHF. Written as DNA, the CDR3 is TGTGCCAGCAGTTTTCTATTCAGGGGCGGAGATCAGCCCCAGCATTTT.

Concerning this clonotype: This may be a read error: a much more frequent sequence differs by one nucleotide. V and J are TRBV6-4 and TRBJ2-1; TRBD1 matches at 8 bases. Germline CDR1 reads MRHNA; CDR2 reads SNTAGT. The length of the CDR3 is 14 residues. The trim removed 5 bases at V and 11 bases at J, leaving 11 bases unmatched. The CDR3 sequence: CASSKAGGGDKQFF. The CDR3 DNA reads TGTGCCAGCAGTAAAGCAGGGGGCGGGGATAAGCAGTTCTTC.

On this clonotype itself: Relative to the germline gene, one junction end is altered; a read error may explain this. The chain couples TRBV29-1 to TRBJ1-1; 11 bases map to TRBD1. Germline CDR1 and CDR2: SQVTM and ANQGSEA. The CDR3 covers 17 residues. The CDR3 loop is CSATGTGGFVMNIEAFF. CDR3 DNA: TGCAGCGCGACTGGGACAGGGGGTTTCGTCATGAACATTGAAGCTTTCTTT.

V gene TRBV7-2 combines with J gene TRBJ2-5; maybe TRBD2 (5 bases). The DNA end lines up better with TRBJ2-4; the J call may be wrong. CDR1 is SGHTA, CDR2 FQGNSA, per germline. The CDR3 totals 16 residues. CDR3 protein: CASSFSRASGQNIQYF. CDR3 in DNA: TGTGCCAGCAGCTTCTCGCGGGCGTCGGGTCAAAACATTCAGTACTTC.

The gene calls are TRBV7-2 and TRBJ1-3, with 7 bases matching TRBD1. This CDR3 contains 15 residues. Germline V gene data show CDR1 as SGHTA and CDR2 as FQGNSA. V gave up 1 base and J gave up 6 bases; unmatched junction bases: 6. CDR3 nucleotides: TGTGCCAGCAGCTTAGATGACAGGGAGGTAAACACCATATATTTT. It specifies CASSLDDREVNTIYF.